The 28 T cell receptor beta chains in this list originate from one sample, sequenced in a study of regulatory T cells in long-lasting Graves disease. HTBI primers from iRepertoire and Arm-PCR of CDR3 regions yielded the TCR beta libraries. Using its own MiXCR run on the multiplex PCR reads, TCRdb lists one record per CDR3 protein. The repertoire has approximately 350,000 distinct CDR3 sequences, around 17% of them found once; the top ten carry roughly 29%. As to time point: newly diagnosed GD, antithyroid drugs for less than 3 months. PBMC RNA served as the TCR library source. The same sample was also used in a study of T cells in Graves' hyperthyroidism and ophthalmopathy.

The specimen comprised peripheral blood mononuclear cells (PBMCs), sampled at new diagnosis, from a patient treated with antithyroid drugs. The receptors come from a middle-aged man with Graves disease.

This clonotype has more than one count but fewer than ten. The V and J genes are TRBV28 and TRBJ1-4; 7 bases align to TRBD1. V trimming: 5 bases; J trimming: 2 bases; junction bases outside the gene matches: 5. The CDR3 contains 15 residues. The germline gives CDR1 MDHEN, CDR2 SYDVKM. The CDR3 DNA follows: TGTGCCAGCAGTGGGGACAGTGGTACTAATGAAAAACTGTTTTTT. Its protein product is CASSGDSGTNEKLFF.

At least ten counts were recorded for this clonotype. The chain carries TRBV6-1 and TRBJ1-5, with D possibly TRBD1 on 6 matching bases. This CDR3 is 15 amino acids long. Germline V lookup: CDR1 MNHNS, CDR2 SASEGT. V lost 6 bases, J lost 0 bases, and 12 bases lay in between. CDR3 residues: CASRHQGSSNQPQHF. The CDR3 DNA follows: TGTGCCAGCAGGCACCAGGGGAGTAGCAATCAGCCCCAGCATTTT.

This clonotype has only a few counts. This chain links TRBV2 with TRBJ2-5; D call uncertain. V lost 6 bases, J lost 2 bases, and 10 bases lay in between. The germline gives CDR1 SNHLY, CDR2 FYNNEI. The CDR3 extends over 13 amino acids. CDR3 loop: CASRGQIQETQYF. The CDR3, as DNA: TGTGCCAGCAGAGGGCAGATACAAGAGACCCAGTACTTC.

This clonotype was recorded many times. The J gene is TRBJ1-5, the V gene TRBV9, with 7 bases matching TRBD1. The CDR3 runs to 15 residues. V shed 1 base, J shed 4 bases, and the junction held 5 bases outside the gene matches. Germline-derived CDR1 and CDR2 are SGDLS and YYNGEE. CDR3 amino acids: CASSVLGTVNQPQHF. Written as DNA, the CDR3 is TGTGCCAGCAGCGTACTGGGGACAGTAAATCAGCCCCAGCATTTT.

This clonotype came up a few times. This chain uses TRBV12-3 or TRBV12-4 with TRBJ1-2; a possible D gene is TRBD1 (5 bases). This CDR3 spans 14 amino acids. Trimming took off 7 bases at V and 4 bases at J, with 16 bases between the two ends. CDR3 sequence: CASTPRGNAYGYTF. The CDR3 DNA reads TGTGCCAGCACCCCCCGGGGGAATGCCTATGGCTACACCTTC.

This clonotype has a count of ten or more. The CDR3 DNA reads as TGCAGCGTTAGGGTGAGGGGCCTCTACGAGCAGTACTTC. Amino acids: CSVRVRGLYEQYF. The V and J genes are TRBV29-1 and TRBJ2-7; D is possibly TRBD1 or TRBD2 (5 bases each). Per germline, CDR1 SQVTM and CDR2 ANQGSEA. The CDR3 spans 13 residues. The V gene lost 5 bases and the J gene lost 3 bases, with 14 bases spanning the gap.

This clonotype was counted many times. J is TRBJ1-2 and V is TRBV6-5, with unresolved D. Trimming stripped 0 bases from V and 4 bases from J, with 3 bases between. Germline-derived CDR1 and CDR2 are MNHEY and SVGAGI. This CDR3 is 12 amino acids long. CDR3: CASSYSGYGYTF. As DNA, the CDR3 is TGTGCCAGCAGTTACTCAGGCTATGGCTACACCTTC.

A word on this clonotype: One base away lies a much larger clone, so this may be a sequencing read error. The V call is TRBV6-1, the J call TRBJ2-4; tentative D call: TRBD2 (6 bases). The V and J ends lost 5 bases and 13 bases respectively, with 24 bases between them. Germline lookup yields CDR1 MNHNS and CDR2 SASEGT. CDR3 size: 15 residues. The CDR3 protein is CASSRGLPSYNEQYF. The CDR3 bases are TGTGCCAGCAGTCGGGGACTGCCCTCCTACAATGAGCAGTACTTC.

This clonotype occurred a few times. One end of the junction varies from germline; a read error may be responsible. V gene TRBV7-2 combines with J gene TRBJ2-5, with 10 nucleotides matching TRBD2. Germline V lookup: CDR1 SGHTA, CDR2 FQGNSA. The length of the CDR3 is 14 residues. The CDR3 region has the DNA TGTGCCGGCAGCTTCCAGCGGGGGGGAGAGACCCAGTACTTC. It translates to CAGSFQRGGETQYF. The full variable domain, rest sourced from reference TRBV7-2 and TRBJ2-5, is GAGVSQSPSNKVTEKGKDVELRCDPISGHTALYWYRQSLGQGLEFLIYFQGNSAPDKSGLPSDRFSAERTGGSVSTLTIQRTQQEDSAVYLCAGSFQRGGETQYFGPGTRLLVL.

This clonotype came up many times. The chain joins TRBV20-1 to TRBJ1-5; unclear D gene. Between the trimmed V and J ends, which lost 3 bases and 9 bases, there was a span of 15 bases. The CDR3 spans 13 residues. Germline V gene lookup returns CDR1 DFQATT and CDR2 SNEGSKA (reference sequence). For the CDR3, the DNA is TGCAGTGCTAGGGCTCAGGTGAACTGGCCCCAGCATTTT. Encoded protein: CSARAQVNWPQHF.

This clonotype has ten or more counts. This rearrangement joins TRBV3-1 to TRBJ2-1; no clear D gene. V lost 8 bases and J 1 base, leaving 12 bases between the germline ends. CDR3 length: 14 amino acids. Looked up from germline, CDR1 is LGHDT and CDR2 is YNNKEL (reference sequence). CDR3 amino acids: CASSSLGSYNEQFF. The CDR3 DNA reads TGTGCCAGCTCCTCTTTGGGATCCTACAATGAGCAGTTCTTC.

Ten or more counts support this clonotype. V gene TRBV5-4 combines with J gene TRBJ1-3; D not certain. Germline CDR1 reads SGHNT; CDR2 reads YYREEE (reference sequence). Trimming took off 4 bases at V and 0 bases at J, with 8 bases between the two ends. This CDR3 comprises 14 residues. DNA of the CDR3: TGTGCCAGCAGCGTAAAGAGCTCTGGAAACACCATATATTTT. Residues: CASSVKSSGNTIYF.

This chain uses TRBV20-1 with TRBJ2-1; a weak D match, TRBD2 (5 bases). This CDR3 is 12 amino acids long. V dropped 1 base and J dropped 12 bases, with 13 bases sitting between them. In germline, CDR1 is DFQATT, CDR2 SNEGSKA (reference sequence). CDR3 residues: CSARGNPGVQFF. CDR3 bases: TGCAGTGCTAGAGGGAACCCCGGGGTGCAGTTCTTC.

This clonotype has a count of ten or more. The rearrangement uses TRBV19 and TRBJ1-2; D gene ambiguous. Germline V gives CDR1 LNHDA, CDR2 SQIVND (reference sequence). CDR3 length: 14 residues. V was clipped by 3 bases and J by 3 bases, with 11 bases between them. For the CDR3, the DNA is TGTGCCAGTAGTATCCGGACGAACTACTATGGCTACACCTTC. Translating it yields CASSIRTNYYGYTF.

Many counts were recorded for this clonotype. The chain links TRBV28 to TRBJ2-1, with a tentative D call TRBD2 (7 bases). The CDR3 runs 14 residues. V gave up 7 bases and J gave up 7 bases, with 17 bases separating them. Germline-derived CDR1 and CDR2 are MDHEN and SYDVKM. The CDR3 DNA sequence: TGTGCCAGCAAAGGGGGGGGGCCGTGGAATGAGCAGTTCTTC. Its protein product is CASKGGGPWNEQFF.

This clonotype has at least ten counts. This chain joins TRBV5-1 and TRBJ1-2; D remains unclear. The CDR3 has 13 residues. Trimming stripped 0 bases from V and 5 bases from J, with 8 bases between. Germline CDR1 and CDR2: SGHRS and YFSETQ. The CDR3 sequence: CASSLVEAYGYTF. The DNA of the CDR3 is TGCGCCAGCAGCTTGGTAGAGGCATATGGCTACACCTTC.

The chain couples TRBV7-9 to TRBJ1-4, with D possibly matching TRBD1 (5 bases). Germline V gives CDR1 SEHNR, CDR2 FQNEAQ (reference sequence). The CDR3 contains 15 residues. Trimming left V 5 bases short and J 4 bases short, with 14 bases between. This CDR3 is CASSPQGALNEKLFF. The DNA of the CDR3 is TGTGCCAGCAGCCCGCAGGGTGCCCTTAATGAAAAACTGTTTTTT.

Concerning this clonotype itself: This could be a read error, since a much larger clone is one nucleotide away. The genes are TRBV7-8 and TRBJ1-1; possible D gene TRBD1, 6 bases. This CDR3 has 13 amino acids. In germline, CDR1 is SGHVS, CDR2 FQNEAQ. The CDR3 reads CASSRDRNTKAFF. The CDR3 nucleotides read TGTGCCAGCAGCCGAGACAGGAACACTAAAGCTTTCTTT.

This clonotype was seen ten or more times. The gene calls are TRBV20-1 and TRBJ1-1; TRBD1 is a possible D gene (5 bases). Deletions cut 3 bases from V and 3 bases from J, with 11 bases between. Germline loops: CDR1 DFQATT, CDR2 SNEGSKA (reference sequence). The CDR3 loop spans 13 amino acids. CDR3 protein: CSARGEADTEAFF. Here the CDR3 DNA reads TGCAGTGCTAGGGGGGAGGCAGACACTGAAGCTTTCTTT.

This clonotype was seen many times. V gene TRBV28 combines with J gene TRBJ2-7, with D unclear. V lost 4 bases and J 3 bases, leaving 10 bases between the germline ends. This CDR3 is built from 13 residues. Germline assignment: CDR1 MDHEN and CDR2 SYDVKM. DNA of the CDR3: TGTGCCAGCAGTTCCTACCCCCACTACGAGCAGTACTTC. It encodes CASSSYPHYEQYF.

This clonotype was seen many times. CDR3 DNA: TGTGCCAGCAGTTATGGAGACCAATTCATAGATACGCAGTATTTT. Protein: CASSYGDQFIDTQYF. The rearrangement joins TRBV6-5 to TRBJ2-3; D gene uncertain. Germline V gene data show CDR1 as MNHEY and CDR2 as SVGAGI. Between the trimmed V and J ends, which lost 3 bases and 5 bases, there was a span of 15 bases. CDR3 length equals 15 residues.

This clonotype was counted only a few times. This sequence joins TRBV7-8 and TRBJ1-1; D is unclear. Germline lookup yields CDR1 SGHVS and CDR2 FQNEAQ. Trimming stripped 3 bases from V and 0 bases from J, with 8 bases between. This CDR3 is 14 amino acids long. Written as DNA, the CDR3 is TGTGCCAGCAGCTTGACGGTAATGAACACTGAAGCTTTCTTT. It is translated as CASSLTVMNTEAFF. Variable domain in full (rest from reference TRBV7-8 and TRBJ1-1): GAGVSQSPRYKVAKRGQDVALRCDPISGHVSLFWYQQALGQGPEFLTYFQNEAQLDKSGLPSDRFFAERPEGSVSTLKIQRTQQEDSAVYLCASSLTVMNTEAFFGQGTRLTVV.

This clonotype showed up just a few times. This chain links TRBV5-1 with TRBJ2-2; D is perhaps TRBD1 or TRBD2 (6 bases each). The V and J ends lost 0 bases and 3 bases respectively, with 9 bases between them. The CDR3 spans 15 residues. Germline V gene sequence: CDR1 SGHRS, CDR2 YFSETQ. The CDR3 coding sequence is TGCGCCAGCAGCTTGGAAGGGGGGCACACCGGGGAGCTGTTTTTT. The encoded protein is CASSLEGGHTGELFF.

This clonotype was seen a few times. This rearrangement joins TRBV30 to TRBJ2-2; D unresolved. This CDR3 comprises 14 residues. V lost 2 bases and J 3 bases, leaving 10 bases between the germline ends. The V gene's germline CDR1 is GTSNPN and CDR2 SVGIG (reference sequence). The CDR3 loop reads CAWSSRRYTGELFF. CDR3 coding DNA: TGTGCCTGGAGTAGCCGACGCTACACCGGGGAGCTGTTTTTT.

Many counts were recorded for this clonotype. The chain carries TRBV24-1 and TRBJ2-1; D may be TRBD1 (6 bases). The J call may be wrong; the DNA end is better matched by TRBJ2-5. Germline CDR1 reads KGHDR; CDR2 reads SFDVKD. CDR3 length equals 16 residues. The CDR3 DNA reads TGTGCCACCAGTGATCAAAGACAGCAGGGGAGAGAGACCCAGTACTTC. Translated, it gives CATSDQRQQGRETQYF.

This clonotype was seen more than once but under ten times. A read error may explain this, as a much larger clone is one base away. The chain couples TRBV20-1 to TRBJ2-1; 8 bases are shared with TRBD1. Germline trimming cut 0 bases from V and 10 bases from J; bases unmatched to any gene: 8. Germline CDR1 DFQATT, CDR2 SNEGSKA (reference sequence). The CDR3 has 14 residues. The CDR3 DNA follows: TGCAGTGCTAGAGATATACAGGGGGGTTACGAGCAGTTCTTC. Amino acids: CSARDIQGGYEQFF.

This clonotype has at least ten counts. The chain couples TRBV7-2 to TRBJ2-1; D gene unclear. Trimming removed 0 bases at V and 0 bases at J, with 12 bases between. Germline CDR1 is SGHTA and CDR2 is FQGNSA. The CDR3 loop spans 17 amino acids. CDR3 sequence: CASSLAFPSSSYNEQFF. The CDR3 DNA follows: TGTGCCAGCAGCTTAGCGTTCCCATCTAGCTCCTACAATGAGCAGTTCTTC. Full variable domain (rest looked up from reference TRBV7-2 and TRBJ2-1): GAGVSQSPSNKVTEKGKDVELRCDPISGHTALYWYRQSLGQGLEFLIYFQGNSAPDKSGLPSDRFSAERTGGSVSTLTIQRTQQEDSAVYLCASSLAFPSSSYNEQFFGPGTRLTVL.

This clonotype was picked up a small number of times. The chain links TRBV20-1 to TRBJ2-5; 7 bases line up with TRBD2. Germline CDR1 reads DFQATT; CDR2 reads SNEGSKA (reference sequence). With 8 bases clipped from V and 2 bases from J, the junction kept 8 bases outside the gene matches. The CDR3 sequence is 13 residues long. CDR3 protein: CSHLGLTQETQYF. The CDR3 bases are TGCAGTCATCTGGGACTAACTCAAGAGACCCAGTACTTC.